Below, 9 T cell receptor beta chains from the same sample are listed, as sequenced in a study of blood T cells in healthy people across ages. For the second PCR, which ran for roughly 7 to 11 cycles, a sample-barcoded 5' primer and a J-beta primer mix were used. From the 5' RACE reads, TCRdb called clonotypes with MiXCR, one entry per CDR3 protein. The sample carries some 750,000 distinct CDR3 sequences, 20% to 25% recorded once. Specimen: blood. The origin of the receptors is a man aged 70-80 years in good health.

This chain connects TRBV12-3 or TRBV12-4 to TRBJ2-3; D gene uncertain. The CDR3 has 14 amino acids. Trimming took 3 bases from V and 1 from J, leaving 8 bases between them. This CDR3 is CASSFKVGTDTQYF. In nucleotides, the CDR3 is TGTGCCAGCAGTTTCAAGGTGGGCACAGATACGCAGTATTTT.

This rearrangement joins TRBV7-9 to TRBJ1-1; D is possibly TRBD1 (6 bases). Germline loops: CDR1 SEHNR, CDR2 FQNEAQ (reference sequence). Between the trimmed V and J ends, which lost 5 bases and 4 bases, there was a span of 17 bases. This CDR3 region has 15 residues. CDR3 amino acids: CASSDHRVQSTEAFF. The CDR3 bases are TGTGCCAGCAGCGACCACAGGGTCCAGTCCACTGAAGCTTTCTTT.

The chain employs TRBV6-2 or TRBV6-3 and TRBJ2-1; TRBD2 agrees at 14 bases. The DNA end favors TRBJ2-7, so the J call may be wrong. Germline-derived CDR1 and CDR2 are MNHEY and SVGEGT. The CDR3 loop spans 15 amino acids. This CDR3 is CASSRLAGGPHEQYV. Here the CDR3 DNA reads TGTGCCAGCAGCAGACTAGCGGGAGGGCCACACGAGCAGTACGTC.

This clonotype was seen at least ten times. The chain couples TRBV20-1 to TRBJ2-1; TRBD1 agrees at 8 bases. Germline CDR1 DFQATT, CDR2 SNEGSKA (reference sequence). This CDR3 spans 15 amino acids. J lost 0 bases, V lost 6 bases, and 7 bases had no gene match. In DNA, the CDR3 is TGCAGTGCAGTCACAGGGGGGAGCTCCTACAATGAGCAGTTCTTC. Its protein is CSAVTGGSSYNEQFF.

This clonotype has at least ten counts. This chain links TRBV5-1 with TRBJ2-3; 12 bases fit TRBD2. CDR3 length: 17 residues. The J segment lost 2 bases and the V segment lost 2 bases, leaving 6 bases of the junction unmatched. CDR1 and CDR2 (germline): SGHRS, YFSETQ. DNA of the CDR3: TGCGCCAGCAGCTTCAGGACTAGCGGGATCCTCACAGATACGCAGTATTTT. It specifies CASSFRTSGILTDTQYF.

Only one count was recorded for this clonotype. The CDR3: CASSPFLASSYNEQFF. CDR3 bases: TGTGCCAGCAGTCCCTTTTTGGCTAGCTCCTACAATGAGCAGTTCTTC. The rearrangement uses TRBV12-3 or TRBV12-4 and TRBJ2-1; D gene ambiguous. The CDR3 loop spans 16 amino acids. V lost 5 bases and J lost 0, with 14 bases in between.

The chain has TRBV20-1 and TRBJ2-1, with 14 bases matching TRBD2. The CDR3 runs 14 residues. V lost 6 bases, J lost 8 bases, and 6 bases stayed unmatched. The germline V gene has CDR1 DFQATT and CDR2 SNEGSKA (reference sequence). The CDR3 DNA sequence: TGCAGTGCCCCCGGGACTAGCGGGGGCTATGAGCAGTTCTTC. Translation: CSAPGTSGGYEQFF.

This chain joins TRBV15 and TRBJ1-2; perhaps TRBD1 as D (6 bases). Trimming pared 4 bases from V and 5 bases from J, leaving 11 bases between. Germline CDR1 is LNHNV and CDR2 is YYDKDF (reference sequence). This CDR3 region has 13 residues. The CDR3 coding sequence is TGTGCCACCAGCAAAGACACAGGGTATGGCTACACCTTC. Translation: CATSKDTGYGYTF.

The table lists this clonotype with a few counts. This chain joins TRBV7-9 and TRBJ2-1; the match to TRBD1 covers 7 bases. The V gene's germline CDR1 is SEHNR and CDR2 FQNEAQ (reference sequence). The CDR3 loop spans 15 amino acids. After removal of 5 bases from V and 8 bases from J, the junction contained 12 bases not matched to a gene. CDR3 bases: TGTGCCAGCAGCAACCCCGAGACAGGGAGCGATGAGCAGTTCTTC. It codes for CASSNPETGSDEQFF.